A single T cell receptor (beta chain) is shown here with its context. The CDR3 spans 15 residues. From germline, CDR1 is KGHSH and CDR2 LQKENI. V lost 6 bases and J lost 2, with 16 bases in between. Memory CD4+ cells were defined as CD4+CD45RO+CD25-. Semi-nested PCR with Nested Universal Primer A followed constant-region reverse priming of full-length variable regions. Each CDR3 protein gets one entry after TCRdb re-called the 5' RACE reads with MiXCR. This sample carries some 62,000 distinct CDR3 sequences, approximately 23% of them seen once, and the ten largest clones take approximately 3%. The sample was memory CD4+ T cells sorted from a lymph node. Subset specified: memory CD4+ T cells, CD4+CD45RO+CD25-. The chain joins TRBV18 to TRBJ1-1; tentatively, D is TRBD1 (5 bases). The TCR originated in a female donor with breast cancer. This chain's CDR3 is CASSKEGGANTEAFF. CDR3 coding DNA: TGTGCCAGCTCCAAAGAAGGTGGGGCAAACACTGAAGCTTTCTTT.